Included here is one TCR beta chain sequence, with context. The target antigen is unknown. The source of the sample is a study of T-cell memory formation after mild COVID-19. Overall study context: Clusters of TCRs were largely donor specific. The study, taken as a whole, reports: CD4+ contracting clones were found mainly in CM and EM, and CD8+ ones in EMRA. Some clones that responded turned up in pre-infection memory, which suggests that cross-reactive memory joined in.

The CDR3 spans 14 residues. Germline V CDR1 and CDR2: SGHRS, YFSETQ. V was shortened by 3 bases and J by 4 bases, with 13 bases between the two germline ends. TCR alpha and TCR beta cDNA libraries carrying sample barcodes and UMIs came from 5'RACE with constant-segment primers. TCRdb re-called the 5' RACE reads through MiXCR, storing one row per CDR3 protein. The sample includes about 360,000 distinct CDR3 sequences, approximately 12% of them seen just once. This receptor was obtained from a man in his late teens or twenties who had mild COVID-19 (a few samples of this study predate the infection). Cell type and time point are not known. The chain uses TRBV5-1 and TRBJ1-1; D might be TRBD1 (6 bases). Sequencing used PBMCs or a T cell subset sorted from them (not recorded which). The CDR3 spells CASSWGPGRTEAFF. The CDR3 coding sequence is TGCGCCAGCAGCTGGGGGCCGGGACGCACTGAAGCTTTCTTT.